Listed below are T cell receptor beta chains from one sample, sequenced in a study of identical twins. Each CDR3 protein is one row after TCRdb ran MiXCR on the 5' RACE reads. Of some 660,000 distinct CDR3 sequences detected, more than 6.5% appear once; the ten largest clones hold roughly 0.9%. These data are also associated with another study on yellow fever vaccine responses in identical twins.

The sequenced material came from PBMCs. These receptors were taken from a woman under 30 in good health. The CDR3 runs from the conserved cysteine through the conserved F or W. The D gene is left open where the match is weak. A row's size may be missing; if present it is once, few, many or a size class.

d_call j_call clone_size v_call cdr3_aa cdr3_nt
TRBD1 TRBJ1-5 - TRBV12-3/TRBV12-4 CASSTGGGSQPQHF TGTGCCAGCAGTACAGGGGGCGGGAGTCAGCCCCAGCATTTT
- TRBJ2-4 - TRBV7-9 CASSTLAKNIQYF TGTGCCAGCAGCACTCTAGCCAAAAACATTCAGTACTTC
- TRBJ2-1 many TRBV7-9 CASSLGGRLEQFF TGTGCCAGCAGCTTAGGAGGGAGGCTCGAGCAGTTCTTC
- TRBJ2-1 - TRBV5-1 CASTDLRVDEQFF TGCGCCAGCACGGACCTAAGGGTCGATGAGCAGTTCTTC
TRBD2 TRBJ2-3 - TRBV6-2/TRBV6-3 CASSTLAGGLPDTQYF TGTGCCAGCAGTACACTAGCGGGGGGGCTGCCAGATACGCAGTATTTT
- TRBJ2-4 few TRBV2 CASRGPDGELAKNIQYF TGTGCCAGCCGCGGCCCGGACGGGGAACTAGCCAAAAACATTCAGTACTTC
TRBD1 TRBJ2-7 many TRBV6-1 CASSPPGQRSEQYF TGTGCCAGCAGTCCACCGGGACAGAGGAGCGAGCAGTACTTC
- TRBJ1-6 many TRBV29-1 CSVRRRGFSNSPLHF TGCAGCGTTCGGAGGAGGGGCTTTTCTAATTCACCCCTCCACTTT
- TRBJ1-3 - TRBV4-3 CASSQDHGVGNTIYF TGCGCCAGCAGCCAAGACCACGGAGTAGGAAACACCATATATTTT
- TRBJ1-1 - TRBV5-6 CASSLLRAAEAFF TGTGCCAGCAGCTTGCTCCGGGCAGCTGAAGCTTTCTTT
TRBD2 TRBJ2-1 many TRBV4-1 CASRYTSGANNEQFF TGCGCCAGCAGGTACACTAGCGGGGCTAACAATGAGCAGTTCTTC
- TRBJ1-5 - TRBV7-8 CASSLWGEMRNQPQHF TGTGCCAGCAGCTTATGGGGGGAAATGAGGAATCAGCCCCAGCATTTT
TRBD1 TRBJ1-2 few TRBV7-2 CASSPGQLYGYTF TGTGCCAGCAGCCCGGGACAGCTTTACGGCTACACCTTC
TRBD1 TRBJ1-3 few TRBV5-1 CASSLAVQGALSGNTIYF TGCGCCAGCAGCTTGGCCGTCCAGGGGGCCCTATCTGGAAACACCATATATTTT
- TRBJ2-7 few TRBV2 CASRVGGLGYEQYF TGTGCCAGCAGGGTTGGGGGCTTGGGCTACGAGCAGTACTTC